What follows describes a single TCR beta chain. As yet, its antigen is unknown. This sample is drawn from a study of shared clonotypes between healthy human individuals. Overall study: CD4 naive cells filled three plates per donor, CD4 memory three, CD8 naive two and CD8 memory one.

Selected positively for CCR7 and CD45RO-negative, naive CD8 cells excluded terminally differentiated effector memory CD45RA+ cells. Overall study findings and caveats: Donor scarcity curtailed the genetic and exposure-history diversity represented herein.

Sequencing was at deep level. Clones were sequenced by immunoSEQ multiplex PCR, and TCRdb holds only the in-frame ones, with some missing. Of around 2.1 million clones listed, about 93% are singletons. The CDR3 is 19 residues long. The chain combines TRBV21-1 with TRBJ1-5; TRBD1, the D gene given by the table, was not confirmed from the DNA. TRBV21-1 is a recognized pseudogene. The TCR sequence derives from a man younger than 35 in good health. Some clones in this sample may be carry-over from other donors' samples. The specimen was naive CD8+ T cells from PBMCs. The CDR3 protein is CASSKSDSSDEYSNQPQHF. The CDR3 bases are TGTGCCAGCAGCAAATCAGACAGCTCCGACGAATATAGCAATCAGCCCCAGCATTTT.